The following is a T cell receptor (beta chain) sequence with its context. Trimming left V 0 bases short and J 5 bases short, with 18 bases between. This CDR3 spans 16 amino acids. Germline V CDR1 and CDR2: SGHRS, YFSETQ. This record comes from a study of blood T cell repertoires in COVID-19. Profiling relied on immunoSEQ multiplex PCR, and the TCRdb table lists in-frame clones only, not all of them. The repertoire has about 410,000 clones, about 88% of them found once; the top ten carry about 1.6%. The clonotype was recovered from a woman in her thirties or forties with COVID-19, enrolled during active disease. This chain uses TRBV5-1 with TRBJ2-7; tentatively, D is TRBD1 (6 bases). The sample consisted of peripheral blood. Here the CDR3 reads CASSLGTGLGVHEQYF. The CDR3 region has the DNA TGCGCCAGCAGCTTGGGAACAGGGTTGGGTGTGCACGAGCAGTACTTC. The entire variable domain, with the rest obtained from reference TRBV5-1 and TRBJ2-7, is as follows: KAGVTQTPRYLIKTRGQQVTLSCSPISGHRSVSWYQQTPGQGLQFLFEYFSETQRNKGNFPGRFSGRQFSNSRSEMNVSTLELGDSALYLCASSLGTGLGVHEQYFGPGTRLTVT.